This T cell receptor (beta chain) was identified during a study of blood T cell repertoires in COVID-19. Study information: There were acute and convalescent COVID-19 samples, and they came from the United States, Italy and Spain. Sources were T cells, B-cell-depleted T cells, or PBMCs; the material itself was cDNA or gDNA.

Trimming removed 7 bases from V and 4 bases from J; junction bases left unmatched: 5. The CDR3 is made up of 14 amino acids. Per germline, CDR1 LNHDA and CDR2 SQIVND (reference sequence). This clone was seen a single time. Only in-frame clones appear in the TCRdb table, and some are missing; sequencing was by immunoSEQ multiplex PCR. Counted here are about 82,000 clones, more than 75% occurring once; the ten biggest clones make up 5.5% to 7.5%. Material for sequencing was peripheral blood. The chain joins TRBV19 to TRBJ2-2; TRBD1 matches 8 bases. This receptor was taken from a man aged 50 or older with active or convalescent COVID-19. CDR3 nucleotides: TGTGCCAGTAAAGGACAGGGTGGCACCGGGGAGCTGTTTTTT. This gives the protein CASKGQGGTGELFF.